This is a list of T cell receptor beta chains from one sample in a study of control samples from healthy donors and cancer patients. TCRdb's copy holds only in-frame clones and misses some; the assay was immunoSEQ multiplex PCR. The repertoire includes 85,000 to 95,000 clones, about 88% of them detected once, and around 15% sits in the top ten. Sequencing was carried out using blood. The receptors were sampled from a woman in her 70s in good health. Each CDR3 is given with its conserved first and last residue. The D gene is left open where the match is weak. Some rows mark clone size as missing; the rest say once, few, many or name a class of expanded clone.

V gene: TRBV29-1; clone size: .; J gene: TRBJ1-1; D gene: .; CDR3 DNA: TGCAGCATCTCGCGCGGAGGATTCAGCACTGAAGCTTTCTTT; CDR3 protein: CSISRGGFSTEAFF
V gene: TRBV29-1; clone size: once; J gene: TRBJ2-1; D gene: TRBD2; CDR3 DNA: TGCAGCGTTCAAACTAGCGGGAGGGGATACAATGAGCAGTTCTTC; CDR3 protein: CSVQTSGRGYNEQFF
V gene: TRBV30; clone size: .; J gene: TRBJ2-7; D gene: TRBD2; CDR3 DNA: TGTGCCTGGAGTGTACGGAGCGGGGGGGTCCCGTACTTC; CDR3 protein: CAWSVRSGGVPYF
V gene: TRBV7-2; clone size: .; J gene: TRBJ1-2; D gene: .; CDR3 DNA: TGTGCCAGCAGCCCCGACGGCAGAAACTATGGCTACACCTTC; CDR3 protein: CASSPDGRNYGYTF
V gene: TRBV5-1; clone size: .; J gene: TRBJ2-1; D gene: TRBD2; CDR3 DNA: TGCGCCAGCAGCCAAGGGACTAGCGGGGACAATGAGCAGTTCTTC; CDR3 protein: CASSQGTSGDNEQFF
V gene: TRBV6-6; clone size: few; J gene: TRBJ1-1; D gene: TRBD1; CDR3 DNA: TGTGCCAGCCTTTTGACAGGGGAGAACACTGAAGCTTTCTTT; CDR3 protein: CASLLTGENTEAFF
V gene: TRBV9; clone size: few; J gene: TRBJ2-1; D gene: .; CDR3 DNA: TGTGCCAGCAGCGTAGGGAGCCTAGGGAAAAATGAGCAGTTCTTC; CDR3 protein: CASSVGSLGKNEQFF
V gene: TRBV5-4; clone size: .; J gene: TRBJ2-7; D gene: .; CDR3 DNA: TGTGCCAGCAGCTTGGAGGAGGCCCGGGGGCAGTACTTC; CDR3 protein: CASSLEEARGQYF
V gene: TRBV7-9; clone size: .; J gene: TRBJ2-7; D gene: .; CDR3 DNA: TGTGCCAGCAGCTTATATGACGAGCAGTACTTC; CDR3 protein: CASSLYDEQYF
V gene: TRBV3-1/TRBV3-2; clone size: .; J gene: TRBJ2-5; D gene: .; CDR3 DNA: TGTGCCAGCAGCCCGCTCGGGGGTCAAGAGACCCAGTACTTC; CDR3 protein: CASSPLGGQETQYF